A selection of T cell receptor beta chains follows, all from one sample in a study of blood T cell repertoires in COVID-19. Sequencing used immunoSEQ multiplex PCR; TCRdb keeps in-frame clones, though not all of them. This table has about 380,000 clones, 70% to 90% appearing once. Sequencing was done on a sample of PBMCs or T cells enriched from blood (not recorded which). These receptors were collected from a man aged 25 to 40 who had recovered from COVID-19. Each CDR3 is given with its conserved first and last residue. Each record gives: CDR3 length, J gene, clone size, V gene, D gene, CDR3 DNA, CDR3 protein. A D gene is named only where the DNA matches it firmly. Rows may omit the clone size; those that give it use once, few, many or a size class.

cdr3_length: 14; j_call: TRBJ1-2; clone_size: -; v_call: TRBV7-9; d_call: TRBD1; cdr3_nt: TGTGCCAGCAGCTTCGACAGGGGGCCCTATGGCTACACCTTC; cdr3_aa: CASSFDRGPYGYTF
cdr3_length: 15; j_call: TRBJ2-7; clone_size: -; v_call: TRBV9; d_call: -; cdr3_nt: TGTGCCAGCAGCGTAGGTCCCGATAGCTCCTACGAGCAGTACTTC; cdr3_aa: CASSVGPDSSYEQYF
cdr3_length: 14; j_call: TRBJ1-4; clone_size: -; v_call: TRBV30; d_call: TRBD1; cdr3_nt: TGTGCCGGACAAACAGGGGGCGCGCATGAAAAACTGTTTTTT; cdr3_aa: CAGQTGGAHEKLFF
cdr3_length: 15; j_call: TRBJ2-1; clone_size: -; v_call: TRBV7-6; d_call: -; cdr3_nt: TGTGCCAGCAGCCGGGGGGACACCCCCTACAATGAGCAGTTCTTC; cdr3_aa: CASSRGDTPYNEQFF
cdr3_length: 11; j_call: TRBJ1-1; clone_size: once; v_call: TRBV29-1; d_call: -; cdr3_nt: TGCAGCGTTTCAAAGAACACTGAAGCTTTCTTT; cdr3_aa: CSVSKNTEAFF
cdr3_length: 14; j_call: TRBJ1-5; clone_size: -; v_call: TRBV3-1/TRBV3-2; d_call: -; cdr3_nt: TGTGCCAGCAGCCAAGGGTTAGGCAATCAGCCCCAGCATTTT; cdr3_aa: CASSQGLGNQPQHF
cdr3_length: 14; j_call: TRBJ2-1; clone_size: once; v_call: TRBV7-9; d_call: TRBD1; cdr3_nt: TGTGCCAGCAGCTCGGACAGGGGGTACAATGAGCAGTTCTTC; cdr3_aa: CASSSDRGYNEQFF
cdr3_length: 16; j_call: TRBJ2-5; clone_size: once; v_call: TRBV11-2; d_call: TRBD2; cdr3_nt: TGTGCCAGCAGCTTAGGCCTAGCGGGGGGGCAGGGGACCCAGTACTTC; cdr3_aa: CASSLGLAGGQGTQYF
cdr3_length: 15; j_call: TRBJ1-5; clone_size: -; v_call: TRBV24-1; d_call: -; cdr3_nt: TGTGCCACCAGTGAAAGGGAGGGGGAGTGGGTGCCCCAGCATTTT; cdr3_aa: CATSEREGEWVPQHF
cdr3_length: 11; j_call: TRBJ1-1; clone_size: -; v_call: TRBV12-3/TRBV12-4; d_call: -; cdr3_nt: TGTGCCAGCAGTTATCGTACTGAAGCTTTCTTT; cdr3_aa: CASSYRTEAFF
cdr3_length: 14; j_call: TRBJ2-1; clone_size: -; v_call: TRBV18; d_call: -; cdr3_nt: TGTGCCAGCTCACCCTTAGGACTGACCAATGAGCAGTTCTTC; cdr3_aa: CASSPLGLTNEQFF
cdr3_length: 15; j_call: TRBJ1-2; clone_size: -; v_call: TRBV25-1; d_call: -; cdr3_nt: TGTGCCAGCAGTGATCCCGGGCAGCCACACAGGGGCTACACCTTC; cdr3_aa: CASSDPGQPHRGYTF
cdr3_length: 14; j_call: TRBJ2-2; clone_size: -; v_call: TRBV6-4; d_call: -; cdr3_nt: TGTGCCAGCAGCACTATAGGGGGATCCGGGGAGCTGTTTTTT; cdr3_aa: CASSTIGGSGELFF
cdr3_length: 14; j_call: TRBJ2-3; clone_size: -; v_call: TRBV2; d_call: TRBD1; cdr3_nt: TGTGCCAGCAGTGATAGGGGGCTCACAGATACGCAGTATTTT; cdr3_aa: CASSDRGLTDTQYF
cdr3_length: 15; j_call: TRBJ1-5; clone_size: -; v_call: TRBV13; d_call: -; cdr3_nt: TGTGCCAGCAGCTTAGCCTCAGGGGGCAATCAGCCCCAGCATTTT; cdr3_aa: CASSLASGGNQPQHF
cdr3_length: 15; j_call: TRBJ2-3; clone_size: -; v_call: TRBV6-5; d_call: TRBD1; cdr3_nt: TGTGCCAGCAGATCTCCGGGACAGGGGCAAGATACGCAGTATTTT; cdr3_aa: CASRSPGQGQDTQYF